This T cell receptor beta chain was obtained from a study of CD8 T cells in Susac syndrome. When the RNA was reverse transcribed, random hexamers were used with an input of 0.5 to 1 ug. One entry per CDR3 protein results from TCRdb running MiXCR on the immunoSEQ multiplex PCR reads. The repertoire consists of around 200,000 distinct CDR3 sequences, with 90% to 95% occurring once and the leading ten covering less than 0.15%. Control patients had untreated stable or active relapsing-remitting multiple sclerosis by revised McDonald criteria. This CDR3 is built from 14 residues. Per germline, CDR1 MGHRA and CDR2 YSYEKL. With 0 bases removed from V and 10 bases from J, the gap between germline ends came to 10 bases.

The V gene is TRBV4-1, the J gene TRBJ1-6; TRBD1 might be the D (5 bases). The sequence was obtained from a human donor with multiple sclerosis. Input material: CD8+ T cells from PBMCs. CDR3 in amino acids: CASSQERGGSPLHF. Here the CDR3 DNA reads TGCGCCAGCAGCCAAGAAAGGGGAGGGTCACCCCTCCACTTT.